A selection of T cell receptor beta chains follows, all from one sample in a study of T-cell memory formation after mild COVID-19. Using its own MiXCR run on the 5' RACE reads, TCRdb lists one record per CDR3 protein. The sample shows more than 70,000 distinct CDR3 sequences, approximately 15% of them seen only once. Material: PBMCs or a T cell subset sorted from them (not recorded which). These receptors came from an adult woman who had mild COVID-19 (a few samples of this study predate the infection). Cell type and time point are not known. Both conserved end residues are part of each CDR3. D genes are given only for firm matches. Clone sizes are given selectively: once, few, many, or a class where the clone is expanded.

d_call	v_call	clone_size	j_call	cdr3_aa	cdr3_nt
TRBD2	TRBV7-9	few	TRBJ2-1	CASSLRKAGEDEQFF	TGTGCCAGCAGCTTAAGGAAAGCGGGGGAGGATGAGCAGTTCTTC
TRBD1	TRBV20-1	NA	TRBJ1-2	CSARDRTGLSGGYTF	TGCAGTGCTAGAGATCGGACAGGTCTGAGTGGCGGCTACACCTTC
NA	TRBV15	NA	TRBJ2-6	CATSPQLSGANVLTF	TGTGCCACCAGCCCACAGTTGTCTGGGGCCAACGTCCTGACTTTC
NA	TRBV25-1	few	TRBJ1-6	CASSGPGISPLHF	TGTGCCAGCAGTGGGCCGGGAATTTCACCCCTCCACTTT
NA	TRBV12-3/TRBV12-4	few	TRBJ2-5	CASSGMGETQYF	TGTGCCAGCAGCGGCATGGGGGAGACCCAGTACTTC
TRBD2	TRBV20-1	NA	TRBJ2-7	CSARSGADYEQYF	TGCAGTGCTAGAAGCGGGGCAGACTACGAGCAGTACTTC
NA	TRBV24-1	NA	TRBJ2-5	CATSDVQETQYF	TGTGCCACCAGTGATGTACAAGAGACCCAGTACTTC
NA	TRBV30	few	TRBJ2-7	CAWRQGYEQYF	TGTGCCTGGAGACAGGGCTACGAGCAGTACTTC
TRBD2	TRBV12-3/TRBV12-4	NA	TRBJ2-1	CASSFSLRREANEQFF	TGTGCCAGCAGTTTTAGCTTGAGGCGGGAGGCAAATGAGCAGTTCTTC
TRBD1	TRBV4-1	few	TRBJ2-7	CASSQELAQGASYEQYF	TGCGCCAGCAGCCAAGAATTGGCACAGGGGGCTTCCTACGAGCAGTACTTC
TRBD1	TRBV5-6	large	TRBJ1-6	CASNSRTGTGFSPLHF	TGTGCCAGCAACTCCCGGACGGGGACAGGGTTTTCACCCCTCCACTTT
NA	TRBV23-1	NA	TRBJ2-2	CASSQSDGELFF	TGCGCCAGCAGTCAATCCGACGGGGAGCTGTTTTTT
NA	TRBV5-1	NA	TRBJ2-3	CASSLGDTSTDTQYF	TGCGCCAGCAGCTTAGGGGACACCTCCACAGATACGCAGTATTTT
TRBD2	TRBV4-2	few	TRBJ2-7	CASSQSGGANEQYF	TGTGCCAGCAGCCAAAGCGGGGGGGCGAACGAGCAGTACTTC
NA	TRBV7-9	few	TRBJ2-5	CASSQTPLGTQYF	TGTGCCAGCAGCCAGACCCCATTGGGGACCCAGTACTTC
NA	TRBV11-3	few	TRBJ2-7	CASSLDPSPSEQYF	TGTGCCAGCAGCTTAGACCCCAGTCCCTCGGAGCAGTACTTC
NA	TRBV15	few	TRBJ1-1	CATSRDGAGTEAFF	TGTGCCACCAGCAGAGATGGTGCCGGCACTGAAGCTTTCTTT
TRBD1	TRBV6-6	few	TRBJ1-5	CASRQGSSQPQHF	TGTGCCAGTAGACAGGGGAGTAGTCAGCCCCAGCATTTT
TRBD2	TRBV29-1	many	TRBJ2-1	CSVGRGDYNEQFF	TGCAGCGTTGGGCGGGGGGACTACAATGAGCAGTTCTTC
NA	TRBV27	NA	TRBJ2-7	CASSLNRAGTYEQYF	TGTGCCAGCAGTTTGAACAGGGCGGGGACCTACGAGCAGTACTTC
NA	TRBV11-2	many	TRBJ2-7	CASSTPRDFGDEQYF	TGTGCCAGCAGCACCCCCCGGGACTTTGGTGACGAGCAGTACTTC
NA	TRBV6-5	many	TRBJ2-1	CASGVARNEQFF	TGTGCCAGCGGTGTGGCTCGCAATGAGCAGTTCTTC
TRBD2	TRBV4-3	NA	TRBJ2-7	CASSQDEAGGYEQYF	TGCGCCAGCAGCCAAGACGAAGCGGGAGGATACGAGCAGTACTTC
NA	TRBV6-5	few	TRBJ2-7	CASSYSMGLMRSYEQYF	TGTGCCAGCAGTTACTCGATGGGGTTAATGAGGTCCTACGAGCAGTACTTC
NA	TRBV12-3/TRBV12-4	NA	TRBJ2-3	CASSLTLWGASTDTQYF	TGTGCCAGCAGTCTGACTCTTTGGGGGGCTAGCACAGATACGCAGTATTTT
NA	TRBV11-2	many	TRBJ2-7	CASSFGVGAYEQYF	TGTGCCAGCAGCTTCGGGGTCGGGGCCTACGAGCAGTACTTC
TRBD2	TRBV6-5	NA	TRBJ2-7	CASSEEGPGGSYEQYF	TGTGCCAGCAGCGAAGAAGGGCCGGGGGGATCCTACGAGCAGTACTTC
TRBD2	TRBV12-3/TRBV12-4	few	TRBJ2-2	CASSLIGGGNTGELFF	TGTGCCAGCAGTTTAATCGGCGGGGGGAACACCGGGGAGCTGTTTTTT
TRBD1	TRBV9	NA	TRBJ1-6	CASSAGTGNSPLHF	TGTGCCAGCAGCGCCGGGACAGGCAATTCACCCCTCCACTTT
TRBD2	TRBV19	once	TRBJ2-2	CASFGAEWTSGSTGELFF	TGTGCCAGTTTCGGCGCAGAATGGACTAGCGGGAGCACCGGGGAGCTGTTTTTT
NA	TRBV4-3	NA	TRBJ2-7	CASSQDIAETFSYEQYF	TGCGCCAGCAGCCAAGATATAGCGGAGACCTTCTCCTACGAGCAGTACTTC
TRBD1	TRBV4-1	NA	TRBJ2-5	CASSRDREMETQYF	TGCGCCAGCAGCCGGGACAGGGAGATGGAGACCCAGTACTTC
NA	TRBV20-1	few	TRBJ2-1	CSARIQGGIVEAYNEQFF	TGCAGTGCGAGAATACAGGGGGGGATAGTTGAGGCCTACAATGAGCAGTTCTTC
TRBD2	TRBV7-9	few	TRBJ2-1	CASSLKGEGTYNEQFF	TGTGCCAGCAGCTTAAAAGGGGAGGGAACTTACAATGAGCAGTTCTTC
TRBD1	TRBV20-1	NA	TRBJ1-2	CSARDPAGQLLYYF	TGCAGTGCTAGAGATCCGGCGGGACAGCTCTTATACTATTTC
NA	TRBV7-3	few	TRBJ2-3	CASSLGGPADTQYF	TGTGCCAGCAGCTTAGGGGGTCCTGCGGATACGCAGTATTTT
TRBD2	TRBV27	few	TRBJ2-2	CASSSSTSGGGTGELFF	TGTGCCAGCAGTTCATCGACTAGCGGGGGGGGTACCGGGGAGCTGTTTTTT
NA	TRBV7-9	few	TRBJ1-2	CASSAVGAGGYTF	TGTGCCAGCAGCGCTGTCGGGGCTGGTGGCTACACCTTC
NA	TRBV29-1	NA	TRBJ2-7	CSVDISGDPYEQYF	TGCAGCGTTGATATCTCAGGGGACCCCTACGAGCAGTACTTC
TRBD2	TRBV7-9	few	TRBJ2-3	CASSSSTSGSTDTQYF	TGTGCCAGCAGCTCTTCGACTAGCGGTAGCACAGATACGCAGTATTTT